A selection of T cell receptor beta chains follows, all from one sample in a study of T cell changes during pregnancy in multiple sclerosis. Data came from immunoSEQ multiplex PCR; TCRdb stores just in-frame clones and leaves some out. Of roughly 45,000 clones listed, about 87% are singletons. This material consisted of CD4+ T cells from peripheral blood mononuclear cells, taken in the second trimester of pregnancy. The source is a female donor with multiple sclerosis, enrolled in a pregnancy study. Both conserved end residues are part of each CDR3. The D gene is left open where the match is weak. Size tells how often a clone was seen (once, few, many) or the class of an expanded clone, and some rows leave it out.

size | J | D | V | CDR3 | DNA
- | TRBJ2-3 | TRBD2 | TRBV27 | CASRTWGGSGTDTQYF | TGTGCCAGCAGAACCTGGGGGGGGTCGGGCACAGATACGCAGTATTTT
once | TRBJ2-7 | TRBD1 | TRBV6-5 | CASSSDRGAYEQYF | TGTGCCAGCAGTTCGGACAGGGGCGCCTACGAGCAGTACTTC
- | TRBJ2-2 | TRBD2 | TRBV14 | CASSQTRLAGDAGELFF | TGTGCCAGCAGCCAGACCCGACTAGCGGGAGACGCCGGGGAGCTGTTTTTT
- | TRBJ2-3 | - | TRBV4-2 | CASSRGTSASTDTQYF | TGTGCCAGCAGCCGGGGGACTTCAGCTAGCACAGATACGCAGTATTTT
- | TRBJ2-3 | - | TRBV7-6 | CASSPLGEDTDTQYF | TGTGCCAGCAGTCCCCTGGGGGAGGACACAGATACGCAGTATTTT
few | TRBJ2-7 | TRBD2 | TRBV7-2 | CASSLAGGRARDREQYF | TGTGCCAGCAGCTTAGCTGGCGGGAGGGCCAGAGATCGCGAGCAGTACTTC
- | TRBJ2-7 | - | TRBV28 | CASSLLAAEQYF | TGTGCCAGCAGTTTACTAGCCGCCGAGCAGTACTTC
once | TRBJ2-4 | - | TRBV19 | CASSAPTGSGSGKNIQYF | TGTGCCAGTAGTGCCCCGACAGGGAGCGGGAGTGGCAAAAACATTCAGTACTTC
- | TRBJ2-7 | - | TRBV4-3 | CASSQEARGHEQYF | TGCGCCAGCAGCCAAGAGGCCAGGGGCCACGAGCAGTACTTC
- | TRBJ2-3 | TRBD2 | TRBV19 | CASSPSLRGERNTQYF | TGTGCCAGTAGTCCCTCCCTGCGGGGGGAGCGGAATACGCAGTATTTT
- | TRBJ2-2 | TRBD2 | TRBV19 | CASRRLAGINTGELFF | TGTGCCAGTAGGCGACTAGCGGGAATAAACACCGGGGAGCTGTTTTTT
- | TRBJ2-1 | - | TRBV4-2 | CASSPQTPGSYNEQFF | TGTGCCAGCAGCCCCCAGACCCCGGGCTCCTACAATGAGCAGTTCTTC
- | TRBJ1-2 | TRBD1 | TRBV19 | CASSMDAGTGKGYTF | TGTGCCAGTAGTATGGATGCCGGGACAGGGAAGGGCTACACCTTC
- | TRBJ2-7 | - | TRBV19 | CASRDSRGKAYEQYF | TGTGCCAGTAGAGATTCGCGGGGTAAGGCCTACGAGCAGTACTTC
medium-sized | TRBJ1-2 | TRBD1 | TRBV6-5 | CASSYHGTGGGYTF | TGTGCCAGCAGTTATCACGGGACAGGGGGTGGCTACACCTTC
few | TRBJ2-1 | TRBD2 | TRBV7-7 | CASSPRLAVRNEQFF | TGTGCTAGCAGCCCACGACTAGCGGTTCGCAATGAGCAGTTCTTC
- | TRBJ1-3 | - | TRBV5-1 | CASSLGTVGNTIYF | TGCGCCAGCAGCTTGGGTACGGTTGGAAACACCATATATTTT
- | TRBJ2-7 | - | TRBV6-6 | CASSYPDLYEQYF | TGTGCCAGCAGTTACCCGGACTTATACGAGCAGTACTTC
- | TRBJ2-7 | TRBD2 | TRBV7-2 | CASSTSGRVNEQYF | TGTGCCAGCAGCACCTCTGGGAGGGTAAACGAGCAGTACTTC
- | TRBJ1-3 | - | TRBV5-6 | CASSLVEGSGNTIYF | TGTGCCAGCAGCTTGGTAGAGGGCTCTGGAAACACCATATATTTT
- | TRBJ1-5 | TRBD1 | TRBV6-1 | CASRVGTADQPQHF | TGTGCCAGCAGAGTGGGGACAGCAGATCAGCCCCAGCATTTT
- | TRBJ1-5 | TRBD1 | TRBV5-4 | CASSLDRDQPQHF | TGTGCCAGCAGCCTGGACAGGGATCAGCCCCAGCATTTT
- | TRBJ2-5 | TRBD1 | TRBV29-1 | CSALRQGEETQYF | TGCAGCGCCCTTCGACAGGGGGAAGAGACCCAGTACTTC
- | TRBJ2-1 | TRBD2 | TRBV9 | CASSPGLAGGSSEQFF | TGTGCCAGCAGCCCGGGACTAGCGGGAGGTTCGAGTGAGCAGTTCTTC
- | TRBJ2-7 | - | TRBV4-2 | CASSQDSTSGEQYF | TGTGCCAGCAGCCAAGATTCCACTAGTGGCGAGCAGTACTTC
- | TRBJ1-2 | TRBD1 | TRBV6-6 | CASSYSGQGVYGYTF | TGTGCCAGCAGTTACTCCGGACAGGGTGTTTATGGCTACACCTTC
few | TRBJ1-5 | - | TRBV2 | CASSDGRGKHNQPQHF | TGTGCCAGCAGTGATGGTCGGGGAAAACACAATCAGCCCCAGCATTTT
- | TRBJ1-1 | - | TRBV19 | CASSTNIMNTEAFF | TGTGCCAGTAGTACCAACATAATGAACACTGAAGCTTTCTTT
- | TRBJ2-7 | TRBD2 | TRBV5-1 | CASSFSFGAGDRSYEQYF | TGCGCCAGCAGCTTTTCTTTCGGGGCGGGGGATAGGTCCTACGAGCAGTACTTC
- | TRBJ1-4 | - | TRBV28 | CASSFLGRWKLFF | TGTGCCAGCAGTTTTCTGGGGAGGTGGAAACTGTTTTTT
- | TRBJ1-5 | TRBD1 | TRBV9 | CASSGGGQGNQPQHF | TGTGCCAGCAGCGGAGGGGGCCAAGGGAATCAGCCCCAGCATTTT
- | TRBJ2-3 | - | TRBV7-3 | CASSWIGPPLSTDTQYF | TGTGCCAGCAGCTGGATTGGGCCCCCGTTGTCCACAGATACGCAGTATTTT
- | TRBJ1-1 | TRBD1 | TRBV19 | CATMGGRGLNTEAFF | TGTGCCACCATGGGGGGCAGGGGGTTGAACACTGAAGCTTTCTTT
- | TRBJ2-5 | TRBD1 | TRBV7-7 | CASSSTLGQKETQYF | TGTGCTAGCAGCTCTACTTTGGGACAGAAAGAGACCCAGTACTTC
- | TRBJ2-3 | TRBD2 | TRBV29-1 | CSVVASGRTDTQYF | TGCAGCGTTGTAGCTAGCGGCCGCACAGATACGCAGTATTTT
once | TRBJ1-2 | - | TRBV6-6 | CASSPGQGIRGYTF | TGTGCCAGCAGCCCCGGTCAGGGGATTAGGGGCTACACCTTC
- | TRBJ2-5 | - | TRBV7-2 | CASSLASGRETQYF | TGTGCCAGCAGCTTAGCGAGCGGGCGAGAGACCCAGTACTTC
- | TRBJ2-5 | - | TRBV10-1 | CASSVRRAHVRTQYF | TGCGCCAGCAGTGTTCGCAGGGCGCATGTCCGGACCCAGTACTTC
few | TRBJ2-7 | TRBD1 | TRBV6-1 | CASRGQVYEQYF | TGTGCCAGCAGGGGACAGGTCTACGAGCAGTACTTC
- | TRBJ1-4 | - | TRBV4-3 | CASSQDVPGSNEKLFF | TGCGCCAGCAGCCAAGATGTTCCGGGGTCTAATGAAAAACTGTTTTTT
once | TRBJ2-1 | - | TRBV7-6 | CASSLAVPGFQGNEQFF | TGTGCCAGCAGCTTAGCGGTTCCGGGGTTTCAAGGCAATGAGCAGTTCTTC
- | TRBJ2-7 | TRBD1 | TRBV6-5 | CASSKTGPQGEQYF | TGTGCCAGCAGTAAGACAGGGCCCCAAGGCGAGCAGTACTTC
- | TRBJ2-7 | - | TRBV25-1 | CASSHRANYEQYF | TGTGCCAGCAGCCACAGGGCCAACTACGAGCAGTACTTC
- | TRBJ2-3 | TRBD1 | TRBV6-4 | CASSETGEATDTQYF | TGTGCCAGCAGTGAGACAGGGGAGGCCACAGATACGCAGTATTTT
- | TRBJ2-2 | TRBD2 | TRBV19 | CASSTEAGVIGELFF | TGTGCCAGTAGCACAGAAGCGGGAGTTATCGGGGAGCTGTTTTTT
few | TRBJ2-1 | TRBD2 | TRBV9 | CASSVSGSGGYNEQFF | TGTGCCAGCAGCGTGAGTGGTAGCGGGGGTTACAATGAGCAGTTCTTC
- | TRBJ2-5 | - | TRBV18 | CASSQNRDGETQYF | TGTGCCAGCTCTCAAAACAGGGATGGAGAGACCCAGTACTTC
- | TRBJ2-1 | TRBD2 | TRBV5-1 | CASSLLAGGYNEQFF | TGCGCCAGCAGCTTACTAGCGGGAGGGTACAATGAGCAGTTCTTC
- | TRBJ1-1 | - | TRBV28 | CASSETMNTEAFF | TGTGCCAGCAGTGAGACTATGAACACTGAAGCTTTCTTT
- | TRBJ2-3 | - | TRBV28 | CASSSLPDTQYF | TGTGCCAGCAGCTCCCTACCAGATACGCAGTATTTT
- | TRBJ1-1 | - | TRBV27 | CASSFSGNTEAFF | TGTGCCAGCAGTTTTTCAGGGAACACTGAAGCTTTCTTT
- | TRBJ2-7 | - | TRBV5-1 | CASSSGGLHSYEQYF | TGCGCCAGCAGTTCTGGGGGCCTCCACTCCTACGAGCAGTACTTC
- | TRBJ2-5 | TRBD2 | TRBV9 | CASSPGGASGETQYF | TGTGCCAGCAGCCCCGGGGGGGCTAGCGGAGAGACCCAGTACTTC
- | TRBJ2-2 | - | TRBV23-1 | CASSQLVRASGELFF | TGCGCCAGCAGTCAATTAGTGAGGGCGTCCGGGGAGCTGTTTTTT
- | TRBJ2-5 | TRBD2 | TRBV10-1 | CASGSSGQETQYF | TGCGCCAGCGGATCTAGCGGACAAGAGACCCAGTACTTC
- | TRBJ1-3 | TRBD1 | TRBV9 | CASSVLTPTGAAGNTIYF | TGTGCCAGCAGCGTACTCACCCCCACAGGGGCGGCAGGAAACACCATATATTTT
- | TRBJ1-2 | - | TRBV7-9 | CASSLAGAGGYTF | TGTGCCAGCAGCTTAGCAGGGGCTGGTGGCTACACCTTC